This TCR beta chain was captured by sequencing in a study of shared clonotypes between healthy human individuals. Trimming left V 0 bases short and J 5 bases short, with 11 bases between. Germline CDR1 is SGHRS and CDR2 is YFSETQ. The CDR3 length is 14 residues. This clone was seen a handful of times. The assay used deep level. Clones were read by immunoSEQ multiplex PCR, and TCRdb kept only the in-frame ones, dropping some. Among about 710,000 clones, around 78% were seen once, and the ten largest hold 1.5% to 2%. Donors, without exception, were Caucasian adults residing in Nashville, Tennessee. Specimen: memory CD4+ T cells sorted from blood. As for subset: CD45RA-negative fraction. The chain links TRBV5-1 to TRBJ1-2, with D uncertain. The source of this sequence is a woman aged 25 to 39 in good health. DNA of the CDR3: TGCGCCAGCAGCTTGGACGGCTCCCAGTATGGCTACACCTTC. This gives the protein CASSLDGSQYGYTF.